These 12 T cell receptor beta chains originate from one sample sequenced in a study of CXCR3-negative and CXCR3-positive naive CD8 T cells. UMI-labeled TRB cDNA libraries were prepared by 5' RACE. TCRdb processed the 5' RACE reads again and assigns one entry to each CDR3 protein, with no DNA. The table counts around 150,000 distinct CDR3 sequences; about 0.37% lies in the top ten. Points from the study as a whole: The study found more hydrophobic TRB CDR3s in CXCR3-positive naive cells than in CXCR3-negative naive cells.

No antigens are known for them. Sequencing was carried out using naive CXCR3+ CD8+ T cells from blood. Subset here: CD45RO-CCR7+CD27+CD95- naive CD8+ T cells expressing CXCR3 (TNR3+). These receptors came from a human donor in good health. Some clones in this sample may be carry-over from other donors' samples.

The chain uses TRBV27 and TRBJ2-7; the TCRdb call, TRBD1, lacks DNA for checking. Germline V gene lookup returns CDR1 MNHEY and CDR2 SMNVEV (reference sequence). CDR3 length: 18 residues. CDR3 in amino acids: CASSLSAQGRYKDYEQYF.

The CDR3 sequence: CASSFGGKGYTF. The chain joins TRBV12-3 or TRBV12-4 to TRBJ1-2; TCRdb proposes TRBD1, but this gene call is untestable without DNA. The CDR3 is 12 residues long.

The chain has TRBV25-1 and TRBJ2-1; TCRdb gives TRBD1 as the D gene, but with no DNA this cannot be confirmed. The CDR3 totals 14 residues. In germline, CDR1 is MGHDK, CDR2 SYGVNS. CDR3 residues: CASGYPLGGDEQFF.

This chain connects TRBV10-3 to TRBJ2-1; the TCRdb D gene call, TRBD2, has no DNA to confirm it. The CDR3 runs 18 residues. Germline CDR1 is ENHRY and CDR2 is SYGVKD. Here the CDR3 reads CAISEGGLAGGLGNEQFF.

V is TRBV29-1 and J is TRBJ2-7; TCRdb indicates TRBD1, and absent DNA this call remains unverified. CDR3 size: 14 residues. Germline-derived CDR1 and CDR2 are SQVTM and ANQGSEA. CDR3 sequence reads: CSVAGQGITYEQYF.

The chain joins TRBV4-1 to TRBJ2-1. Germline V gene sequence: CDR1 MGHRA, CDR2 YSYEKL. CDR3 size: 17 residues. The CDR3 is CASSQDSIAPYYNEQFF.

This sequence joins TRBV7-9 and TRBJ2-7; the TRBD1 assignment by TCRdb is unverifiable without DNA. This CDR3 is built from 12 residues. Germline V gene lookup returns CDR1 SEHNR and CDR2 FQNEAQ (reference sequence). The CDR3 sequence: CASSTRDRKQYF.

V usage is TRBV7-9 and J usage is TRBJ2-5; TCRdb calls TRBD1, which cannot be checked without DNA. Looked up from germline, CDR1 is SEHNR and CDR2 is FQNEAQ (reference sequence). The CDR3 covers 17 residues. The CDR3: CASSLSSAGRLVSTQYF.

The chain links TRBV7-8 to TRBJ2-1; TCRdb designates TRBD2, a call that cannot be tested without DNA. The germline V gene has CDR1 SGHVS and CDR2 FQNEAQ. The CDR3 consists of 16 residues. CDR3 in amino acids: CASSLVLAGAYNEQFF.

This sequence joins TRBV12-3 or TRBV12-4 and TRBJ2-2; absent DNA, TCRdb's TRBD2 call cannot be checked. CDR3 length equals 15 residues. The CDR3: CASSPDKAATGELFF.

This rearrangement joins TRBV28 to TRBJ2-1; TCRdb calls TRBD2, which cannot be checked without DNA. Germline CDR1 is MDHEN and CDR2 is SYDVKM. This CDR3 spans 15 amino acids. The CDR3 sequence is CASSFEGEAYNEQFF. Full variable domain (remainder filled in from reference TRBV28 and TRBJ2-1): DVKVTQSSRYLVKRTGEKVFLECVQDMDHENMFWYRQDPGLGLRLIYFSYDVKMKEKGDIPEGYSVSREKKERFSLILESASTNQTSMYLCASSFEGEAYNEQFFGPGTRLTVL.

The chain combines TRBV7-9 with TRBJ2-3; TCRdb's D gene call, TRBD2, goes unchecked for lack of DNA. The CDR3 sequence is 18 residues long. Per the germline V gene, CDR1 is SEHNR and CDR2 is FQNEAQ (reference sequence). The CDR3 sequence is CASSLGGPKGTTTDTQYF.